This T cell receptor beta chain was sequenced during a study of immune heterogeneity within non-small cell lung tumors. Germline CDR1 is SGHNT and CDR2 is YYREEE (reference sequence). The CDR3 has 14 amino acids. V lost 7 bases, J lost 7 bases, and 9 bases stayed unmatched. Bulk tumor genomic DNA (around 660 ng per sample) served as template. Several far-apart biopsies were taken per primary tumor during surgery. Patients with untreated, newly diagnosed non-small cell lung cancer underwent curative surgery. TCR beta CDR3 amplification used multiplex PCR with 32 V and 13 J primers. TCRdb re-derived calls from the multiplex PCR reads in MiXCR, one entry per CDR3 protein. The sample consists of fewer than 13,000 distinct CDR3 sequences, 25% to 30% of them appearing once.

Sequencing was done on a sample of lung tumor tissue. The clonotype comes from a woman aged 55-69 years with non-small cell lung cancer. This chain links TRBV5-4 with TRBJ1-2, with 11 bases matching TRBD1. CDR3 in DNA: TGTGCCAGCCGCCGGGGACAGGGGGGAGGTGGCTACACCTTC. Encoded protein: CASRRGQGGGGYTF.